This TCR beta chain comes out of a study of blood T cell repertoires in COVID-19. V lost 0 bases to trimming and J lost 5 bases, with 13 bases between them. CDR3 size: 15 residues. Germline V gives CDR1 KGHSH, CDR2 LQKENI. How the authors handled the data: Amplification from reference gene primers served as the basis for estimated nucleated cell counts. Here immunoSEQ multiplex PCR was the method, and the copy in TCRdb shows in-frame clones only, minus some. V and J calls and clone size come straight from that table; D and trimming were deduced from the DNA. The sample holds under 300,000 clones, approximately 90% seen once. In this sample, this clone turned up once.

The TCR originated in a human donor in a cohort exposed to, infected with or recovered from COVID-19 (not recorded which). The donor label of this sample is uncertain. Input material: PBMCs or T cells enriched from blood (not recorded which). The rearrangement uses TRBV18 and TRBJ1-1; D may be TRBD1 (6 bases). The DNA of the CDR3 is TGTGCCAGCTCACCACCGGGTCAGGGGAGAACTGAAGCTTTCTTT. Protein: CASSPPGQGRTEAFF.